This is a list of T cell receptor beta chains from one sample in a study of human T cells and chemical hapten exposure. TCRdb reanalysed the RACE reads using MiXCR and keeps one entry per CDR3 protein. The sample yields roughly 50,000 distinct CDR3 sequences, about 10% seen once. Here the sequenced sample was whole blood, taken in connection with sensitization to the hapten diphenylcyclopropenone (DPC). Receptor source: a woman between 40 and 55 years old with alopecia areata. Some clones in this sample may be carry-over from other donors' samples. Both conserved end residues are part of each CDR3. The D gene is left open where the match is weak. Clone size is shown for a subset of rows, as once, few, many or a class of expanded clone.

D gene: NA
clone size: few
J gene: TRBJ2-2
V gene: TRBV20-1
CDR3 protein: CSARDPVRQTTGELFF
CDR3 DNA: TGCAGTGCTAGAGATCCAGTCCGACAGACCACCGGGGAGCTGTTTTTT

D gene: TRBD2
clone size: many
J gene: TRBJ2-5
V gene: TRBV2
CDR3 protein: CASSESRLAGLETQYF
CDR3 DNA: TGTGCCAGCAGTGAGTCTCGACTAGCGGGGTTAGAGACCCAGTACTTC

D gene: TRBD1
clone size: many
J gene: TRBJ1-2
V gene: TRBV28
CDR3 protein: CASGLQGIDYGYTF
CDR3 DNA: TGTGCCAGCGGACTACAGGGGATCGACTATGGCTACACCTTC

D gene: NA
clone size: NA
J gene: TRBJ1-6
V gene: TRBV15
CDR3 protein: CATSREYQAANSPLHF
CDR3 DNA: TGTGCCACCAGCAGAGAATATCAGGCAGCCAATTCACCCCTCCACTTT

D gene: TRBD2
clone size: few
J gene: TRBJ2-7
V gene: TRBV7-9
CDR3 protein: CASSSPAGVYEQYF
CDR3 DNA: TGTGCCAGCAGCTCCCCCGCGGGGGTCTACGAGCAGTACTTC

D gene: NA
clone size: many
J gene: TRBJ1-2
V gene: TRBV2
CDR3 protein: CASNSRGGNYGYTF
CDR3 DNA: TGTGCCAGCAATTCCCGGGGGGGTAACTATGGCTACACCTTC

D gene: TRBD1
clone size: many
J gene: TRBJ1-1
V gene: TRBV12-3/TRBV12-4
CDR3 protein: CASSLRTGGTEAFF
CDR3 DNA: TGTGCCAGCAGTCTACGGACAGGCGGGACTGAAGCTTTCTTT

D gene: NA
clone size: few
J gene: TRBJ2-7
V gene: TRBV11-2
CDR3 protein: CASSRTDGSYEQYF
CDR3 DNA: TGTGCCAGCAGCCGTACCGACGGTTCCTACGAGCAGTACTTC

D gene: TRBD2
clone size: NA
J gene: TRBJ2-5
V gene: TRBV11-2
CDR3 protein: CASSYGTSGVQETQYF
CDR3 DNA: TGTGCCAGCAGCTACGGGACTAGCGGGGTTCAAGAGACCCAGTACTTC

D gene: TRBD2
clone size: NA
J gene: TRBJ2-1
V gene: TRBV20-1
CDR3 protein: CSARAWGLAGGRRNEQFF
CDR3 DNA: TGCAGTGCTAGAGCGTGGGGACTAGCGGGGGGCCGCCGCAATGAGCAGTTCTTC

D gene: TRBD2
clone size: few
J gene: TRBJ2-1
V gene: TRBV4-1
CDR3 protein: CASSQDPAGVTYNEQFF
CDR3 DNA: TGCGCCAGCAGCCAAGATCCGGCGGGGGTCACCTACAATGAGCAGTTCTTC

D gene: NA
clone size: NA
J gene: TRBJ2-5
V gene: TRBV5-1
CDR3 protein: CASSRDKETQYF
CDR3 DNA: TGCGCCAGCAGCAGGGACAAAGAGACCCAGTACTTC

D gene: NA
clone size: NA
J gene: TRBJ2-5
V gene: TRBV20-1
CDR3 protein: CSARAGLGGASVGTQYF
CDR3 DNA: TGCAGTGCTAGGGCGGGACTCGGCGGGGCTTCTGTTGGGACCCAGTACTTC

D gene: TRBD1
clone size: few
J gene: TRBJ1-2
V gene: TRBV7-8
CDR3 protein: CASSSATGKESYGYTF
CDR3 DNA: TGTGCCAGCAGCTCGGCGACAGGGAAGGAATCCTATGGCTACACCTTC

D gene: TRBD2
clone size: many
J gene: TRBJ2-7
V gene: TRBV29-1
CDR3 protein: CSAAGESSYEQYF
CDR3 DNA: TGCAGCGCCGCGGGGGAAAGTTCCTACGAGCAGTACTTC

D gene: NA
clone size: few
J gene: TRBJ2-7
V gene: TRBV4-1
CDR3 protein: CASSQRTAFEQYF
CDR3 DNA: TGCGCCAGCAGCCAGAGGACAGCTTTCGAGCAGTACTTC

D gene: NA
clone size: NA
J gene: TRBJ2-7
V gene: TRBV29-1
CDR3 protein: CSGRSGTLPYEQYF
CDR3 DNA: TGCAGCGGTAGGTCCGGGACACTACCCTACGAGCAGTACTTC

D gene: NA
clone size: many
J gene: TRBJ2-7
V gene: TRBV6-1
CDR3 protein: CASRKDSYEQYF
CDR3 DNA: TGTGCCAGCAGAAAGGACAGTTACGAGCAGTACTTC

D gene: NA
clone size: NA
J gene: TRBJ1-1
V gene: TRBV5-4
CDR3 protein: CASSAGGFEAFF
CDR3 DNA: TGTGCCAGCAGCGCCGGGGGGTTTGAAGCTTTCTTT

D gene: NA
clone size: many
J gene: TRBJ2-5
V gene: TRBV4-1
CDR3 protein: CASSLIGGGRETQYF
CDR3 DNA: TGCGCCAGCAGCCTGATAGGAGGGGGCCGGGAGACCCAGTACTTC

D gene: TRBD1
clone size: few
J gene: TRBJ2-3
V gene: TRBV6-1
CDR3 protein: CASRDSLTDTQYF
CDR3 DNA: TGTGCCAGCCGGGACAGCCTTACAGATACGCAGTATTTT

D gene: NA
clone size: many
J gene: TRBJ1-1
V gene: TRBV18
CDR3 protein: CASSPSEGSGSFF
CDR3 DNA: TGTGCCAGCTCACCGAGTGAGGGGTCGGGATCTTTCTTT

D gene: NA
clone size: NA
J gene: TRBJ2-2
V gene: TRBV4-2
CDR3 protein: CASSQEGGGELFF
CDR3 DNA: TGTGCCAGCAGCCAAGAAGGGGGCGGGGAGCTGTTTTTT

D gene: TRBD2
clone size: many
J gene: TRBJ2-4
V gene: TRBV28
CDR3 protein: CASSLRSGGGYIQYF
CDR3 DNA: TGTGCCAGCAGTTTAAGATCGGGAGGGGGTTACATTCAGTACTTC

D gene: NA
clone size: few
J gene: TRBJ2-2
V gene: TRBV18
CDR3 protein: CASSPLLTTVTNTGELFF
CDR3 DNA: TGTGCCAGCTCACCACTCCTAACTACGGTGACGAACACCGGGGAGCTGTTTTTT

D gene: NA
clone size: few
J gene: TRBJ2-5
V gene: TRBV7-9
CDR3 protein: CASSSTQGIVQETQYF
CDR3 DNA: TGTGCCAGCAGTTCCACCCAAGGGATTGTCCAAGAGACCCAGTACTTC

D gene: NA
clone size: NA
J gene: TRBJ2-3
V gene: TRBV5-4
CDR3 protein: CASSLVATRDTQYF
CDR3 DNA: TGTGCCAGCAGCTTGGTAGCTACCAGAGATACGCAGTATTTT

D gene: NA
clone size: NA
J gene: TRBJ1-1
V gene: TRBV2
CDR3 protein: CASSEVRGVAEAFF
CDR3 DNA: TGTGCCAGCAGTGAAGTTAGGGGAGTAGCTGAAGCTTTCTTT

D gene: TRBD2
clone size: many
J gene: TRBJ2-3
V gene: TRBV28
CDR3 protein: CASSSPAGGSTDTQYF
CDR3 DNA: TGTGCCAGCAGTTCTCCAGCGGGGGGAAGCACAGATACGCAGTATTTT

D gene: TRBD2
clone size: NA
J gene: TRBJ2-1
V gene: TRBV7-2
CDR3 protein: CASSPWGLALGGQFF
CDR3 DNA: TGTGCCAGCAGCCCCTGGGGACTAGCCCTTGGAGGGCAGTTCTTC

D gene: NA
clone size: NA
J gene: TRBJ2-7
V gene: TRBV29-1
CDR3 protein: CSAATATVYEQYF
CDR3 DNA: TGCAGCGCCGCGACCGCGACGGTCTACGAGCAGTACTTC

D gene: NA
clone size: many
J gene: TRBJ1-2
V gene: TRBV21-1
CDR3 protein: CASSKQGDYGYTF
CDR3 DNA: TGTGCCAGCAGCAAGCAGGGGGACTATGGCTACACCTTC

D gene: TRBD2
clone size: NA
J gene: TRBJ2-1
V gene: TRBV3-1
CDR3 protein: CASSQAASGEQFF
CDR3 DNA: TGTGCCAGCAGCCAAGCGGCTAGCGGTGAGCAGTTCTTC

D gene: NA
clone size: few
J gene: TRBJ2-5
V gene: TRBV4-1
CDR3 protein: CASSQVTLSETQYF
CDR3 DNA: TGCGCCAGCAGCCAAGTAACGCTATCGGAGACCCAGTACTTC

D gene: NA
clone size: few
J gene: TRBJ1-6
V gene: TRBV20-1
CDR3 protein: CSARGAIDSPLHF
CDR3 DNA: TGCAGTGCTAGAGGGGCCATTGATTCACCCCTCCACTTT

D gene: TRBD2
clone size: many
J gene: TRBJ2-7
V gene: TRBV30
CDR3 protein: CAWSRGGWYEQYF
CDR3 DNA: TGTGCCTGGAGTAGGGGAGGGTGGTACGAGCAGTACTTC

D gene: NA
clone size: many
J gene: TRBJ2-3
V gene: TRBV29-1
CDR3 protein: CSVEGSSTDTQYF
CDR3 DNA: TGCAGCGTTGAAGGTTCAAGCACAGATACGCAGTATTTT

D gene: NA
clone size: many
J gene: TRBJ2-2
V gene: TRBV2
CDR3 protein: CASSRQWSTGELFF
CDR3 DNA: TGTGCCAGCAGCAGACAGTGGAGCACCGGGGAGCTGTTTTTT

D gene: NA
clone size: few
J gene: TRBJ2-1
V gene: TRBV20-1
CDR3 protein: CSARDKSEQFF
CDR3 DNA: TGCAGTGCTAGAGACAAAAGTGAGCAGTTCTTC

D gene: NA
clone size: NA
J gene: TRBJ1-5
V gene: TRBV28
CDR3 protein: CASRMANQPQHF
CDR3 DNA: TGTGCCAGTCGGATGGCCAATCAGCCCCAGCATTTT

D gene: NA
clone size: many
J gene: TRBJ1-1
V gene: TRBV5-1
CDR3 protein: CASSLARGSEAFF
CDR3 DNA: TGCGCCAGCAGCTTGGCCCGGGGGAGTGAAGCTTTCTTT

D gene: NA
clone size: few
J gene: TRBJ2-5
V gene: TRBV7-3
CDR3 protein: CASSPGGRGETQYF
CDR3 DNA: TGTGCCAGCAGCCCCGGGGGAAGGGGTGAGACCCAGTACTTC

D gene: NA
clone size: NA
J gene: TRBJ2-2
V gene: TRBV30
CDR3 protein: CAWSLKNTGELFF
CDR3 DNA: TGTGCCTGGAGCCTTAAGAACACCGGGGAGCTGTTTTTT

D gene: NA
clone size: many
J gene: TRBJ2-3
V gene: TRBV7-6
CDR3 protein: CASSSNRAVTDTQYF
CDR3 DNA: TGTGCCAGCAGCTCTAACAGGGCTGTCACAGATACGCAGTATTTT

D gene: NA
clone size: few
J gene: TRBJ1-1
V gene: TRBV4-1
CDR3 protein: CASSPQGRLNTEAFF
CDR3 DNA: TGCGCCAGCAGCCCCCAGGGGCGGCTGAACACTGAAGCTTTCTTT

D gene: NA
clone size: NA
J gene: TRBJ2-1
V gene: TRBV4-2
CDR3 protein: CASSQGRSKRDNEQFF
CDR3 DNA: TGTGCCAGCAGCCAAGGTCGTTCAAAGCGAGACAATGAGCAGTTCTTC

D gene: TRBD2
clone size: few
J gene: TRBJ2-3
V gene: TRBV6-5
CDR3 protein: CASSRGGVGSPDTQYF
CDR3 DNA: TGTGCCAGCAGCCGTGGGGGGGTTGGCTCCCCAGATACGCAGTATTTT

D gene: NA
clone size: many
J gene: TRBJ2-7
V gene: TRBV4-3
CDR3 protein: CASSQDDSSYEQYF
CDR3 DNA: TGCGCCAGCAGCCAAGATGACAGCTCCTACGAGCAGTACTTC

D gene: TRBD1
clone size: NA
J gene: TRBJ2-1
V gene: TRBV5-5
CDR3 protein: CASSYRDSQFF
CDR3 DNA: TGTGCCAGCAGCTACCGGGACAGCCAGTTCTTC

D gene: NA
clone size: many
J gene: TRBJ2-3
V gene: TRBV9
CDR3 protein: CASSVAGGRTDTQYF
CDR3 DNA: TGTGCCAGCAGCGTAGCGGGGGGCCGCACAGATACGCAGTATTTT

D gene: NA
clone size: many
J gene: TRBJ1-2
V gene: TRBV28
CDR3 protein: CASTPPGGLNYGYTF
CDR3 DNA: TGTGCCAGCACCCCACCTGGAGGGCTGAACTATGGCTACACCTTC

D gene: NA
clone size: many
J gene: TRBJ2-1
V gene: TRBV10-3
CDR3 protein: CAISDGDTYNEQFF
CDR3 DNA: TGTGCCATCAGTGACGGGGATACCTACAATGAGCAGTTCTTC

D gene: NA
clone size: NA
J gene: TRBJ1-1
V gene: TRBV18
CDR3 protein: CASSPAAPPGWTEAFF
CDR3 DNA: TGTGCCAGCTCACCTGCGGCGCCCCCTGGGTGGACTGAAGCTTTCTTT

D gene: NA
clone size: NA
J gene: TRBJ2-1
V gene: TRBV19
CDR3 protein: CASLPSYGYNEQFF
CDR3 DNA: TGTGCCAGTCTCCCCTCTTACGGGTACAATGAGCAGTTCTTC

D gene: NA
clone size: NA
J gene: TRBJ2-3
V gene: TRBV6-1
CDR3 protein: CASSEYPGDTQYF
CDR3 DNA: TGTGCCAGCAGTGAATATCCGGGGGATACGCAGTATTTT